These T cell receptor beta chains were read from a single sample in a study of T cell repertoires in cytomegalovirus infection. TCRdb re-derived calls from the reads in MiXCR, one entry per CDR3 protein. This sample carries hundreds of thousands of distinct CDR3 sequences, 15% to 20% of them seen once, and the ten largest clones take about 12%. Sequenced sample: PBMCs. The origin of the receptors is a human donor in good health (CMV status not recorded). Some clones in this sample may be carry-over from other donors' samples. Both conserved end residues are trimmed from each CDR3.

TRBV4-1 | ASSQPQRDYNEQF
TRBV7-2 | ASSFDGVSSYEQY
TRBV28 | ASIGRTEAF
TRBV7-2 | ASSPNQGPDTQY
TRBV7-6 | ASRLLAGSTDTQY
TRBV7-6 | ASSLARGNTIY
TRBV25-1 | ASSDVDRDSPLH
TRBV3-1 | ASSQPDRDRVQETQY
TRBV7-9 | ATGQGMETQY
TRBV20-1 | SAQTGNTEAF
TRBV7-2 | ASSLWADSNQPQH
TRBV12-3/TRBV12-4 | ASSPGAAGLNQPQH
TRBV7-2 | ASSLGLAAIVQY
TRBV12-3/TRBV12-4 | ASSFAGTNEKLF
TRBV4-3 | ASSQDRRGAGNTIY
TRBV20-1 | SARAYMGQREQY
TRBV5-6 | ASSPRLTSSTDTQY
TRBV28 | ASRHTDTQY
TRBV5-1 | ASSAYQGGYNEQF
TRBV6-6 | ASSDSRRFGQF
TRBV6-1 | ASSSYGQGGTDTQY
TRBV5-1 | ASSLGTSGDTDTQY
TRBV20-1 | SAYQLGLAGETQY
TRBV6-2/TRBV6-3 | ASSRLSGAVTEAF
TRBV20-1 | SARDREETQY
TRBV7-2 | ASSFRTGIGETQY
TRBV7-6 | ASSLIPGHQGEQF
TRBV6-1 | ASSERGAGAYNEQF
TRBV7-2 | ASSAREGGYGYT
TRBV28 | ASQGDYSNQPQH
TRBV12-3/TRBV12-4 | ASSLVSGGQEKLF
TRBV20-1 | SARDLQGLADYNEQF
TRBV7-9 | ASSPTGLVRFYEQY
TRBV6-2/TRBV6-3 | ASSYGQQETQY
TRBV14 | ASSPPTEAF
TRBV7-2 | ASSRRAEQF
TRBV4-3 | ASSREGGLSYNEQF
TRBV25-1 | ASSEGRGNEQY
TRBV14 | ASSQDVSPLH
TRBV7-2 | ASSQNGGGVADTQY
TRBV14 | ASSQPGLGGNEQF
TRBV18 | ASSPGQEGPQAF
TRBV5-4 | ASSWEGGSIYEQY
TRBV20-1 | SAREGGGFYGYT
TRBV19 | ASSNQNKSQNYGYT
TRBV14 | ASSQEFRWSSYNEQF
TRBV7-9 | ASSRTGRRETQY
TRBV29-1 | SVEDPGGANTEAF
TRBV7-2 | ASSLVGRKNTGELF
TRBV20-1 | SARFEGVSPLH
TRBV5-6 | ASSSSGLGNTIY